Sequencing of this T cell receptor beta chain was carried out in a study of molecular identifiers for immune sequencing clone quantification (dated by TCRdb to the late 2010s). For the study in its entirety: For a replicate experiment, RNA from around 20,000 or 100,000 naive CD8 T cells was divided into five aliquots, of which four were sequenced. This methods study benchmarked molecular-identifier clustering-based TCR repertoire sequencing (MIDCIRS) and TCR RNA copy counting, using CD8 T cells to do so.

The paper's findings and limits, for the study overall: The naive libraries included spiked-in Jurkat TCR RNA (10 copies' worth), and this Jurkat TCR RNA is not part of the donor repertoire. In CMV-specific effector cells, clones with more than 20 RNA copies contained over 98% of molecules, whereas in naive cells such clones contained under 1% of molecules. Highly expanded clone sizes could be underestimated if identical TCR molecules share a barcode. Modeling gave about three recovered TCR RNA copies per cell versus 8 to 10 by digital PCR, implying around 31% capture efficiency. A single cell's worth of spiked-in Jurkat TCR RNA was reported detectable even among about 1.1 million naive CD8 T cells. Without barcode sub-clustering, chimeric consensus sequences inflated TCR diversity; chimeras reached as high as 47%.

Libraries were built with PCR. The sequencing machine was an Illumina HiSeq 4000. Bulk TCR libraries were prepared as previously described, using TCR primers listed in Table S5. The Qiagen AllPrep DNA/RNA kit was used to purify total RNA. Before any analysis, reads coming from multiple sequencing runs of the same library were combined into one pool. Per the original workflow: Reads were retained only if their TCR constant sequence matched exactly, and those retained reads were trimmed to 150 nt and grouped according to their 12-nt molecular barcodes. Reads within each barcode group were sub-clustered using a 15% Levenshtein threshold, and quality-weighted consensus sequences were constructed for each RNA molecule. Non-functional sequences were removed, as were lower-count sequences one edit away from another. Based on fitting two negative binomial distributions, any barcode sub-cluster with under 20% of the maximum read count was discarded. The public sequencing data were trimmed at Q25 with fastp and processed into clonotypes with MiXCR by TCRdb, which kept only in-frame beta chains. Entries that share a CDR3 protein sequence are merged under the most common genes and DNA. TCRdb's processing, not the authors' own work, is the source of the V and J calls. Present in this sample are 55,000 to 75,000 distinct CDR3 sequences, under 20% of which were seen just once. Roughly 1.4% of the sample belongs to the ten largest clones.

Naive CD8 T cell libraries were made from roughly 18,000 to 920,000 sorted cells using 10%, 30% or 50% of purified RNA. Naive CD8 T cells were FACS-sorted as CD8+CD4-CCR7+CD45RA+ on a BD FACSAria II into RLT Plus buffer. To test detection sensitivity, Jurkat RNA equivalent to more than 8 TCR copies was spiked into samples of about 18,000-1,000,000 naive CD8 T cells. Enrichment of CD8 T cells was performed with RosetteSep CD8+ T Cell Enrichment Cocktail and Ficoll-Paque, after which ACK red cell lysis was carried out. This clonotype was found many times. Its antigen is still unknown. The input lacks base qualities; no much larger clone sits a single base away. V is pruned by 6 bases and J by 1 base, leaving 6 bases of the junction without a gene match. The CDR3 goes from the cysteine to the phenylalanine over 17 residues. The DNA shown is the 51-base CDR3, in frame from base 1. CDR1 ENHRY and CDR2 SYGVKD are derived from the germline V gene.

The clonotype originates from a human donor in good health. Some libraries in this study had Jurkat cell RNA spiked in. The sequenced sample was naive CD8+ T cells from blood, with Jurkat cell RNA spiked in. This sample's cell subset or site label indicates: FACS-sorted CD8+CD4-CCR7+CD45RA+ naive T cells. The rearrangement combines TRBV10-3 with TRBJ2-2, with TRBD2 matching 12 junction bases. The DNA sequence is given as TGTGCCATCAGCTGGACTAGCGGGACAGAGAACACCGGGGAGCTGTTTTTT. This is translated as CAISWTSGTENTGELFF.